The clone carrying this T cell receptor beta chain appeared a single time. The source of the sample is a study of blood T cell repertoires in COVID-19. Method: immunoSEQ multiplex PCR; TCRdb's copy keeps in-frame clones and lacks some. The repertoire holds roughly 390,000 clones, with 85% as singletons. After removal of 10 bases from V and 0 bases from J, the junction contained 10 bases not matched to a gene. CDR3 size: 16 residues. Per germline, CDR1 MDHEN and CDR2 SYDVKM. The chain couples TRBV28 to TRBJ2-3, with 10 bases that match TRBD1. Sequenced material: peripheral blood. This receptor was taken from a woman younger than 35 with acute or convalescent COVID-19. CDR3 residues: CATGTGDNISTDTQYF. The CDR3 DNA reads TGTGCCACCGGGACAGGGGACAACATCAGCACAGATACGCAGTATTTT.